The 18 T cell receptor beta chains in this list originate from one sample, sequenced in a study of CD8 T cells in Susac syndrome (dated by TCRdb to the late 2010s). Library generation was performed with the immunoSEQ multiplex PCR assay. RNA was extracted using the RNeasy kit, and roughly 0.5 to 1 microgram was reverse transcribed with random hexamers. TCRdb reanalyzed the raw reads on its own, using fastp at Q25 for trimming and MiXCR for clone calling, and kept in-frame beta chains. Records with the same CDR3 protein are collapsed into one entry carrying the most frequent genes and DNA. The sample records about 300,000 distinct CDR3 sequences, 85% of which are singletons. Approximately 0.2% of the sample lies in the top ten. The sample consisted of CD8+ T cells from PBMCs. The receptors come from a human donor with multiple sclerosis.

There are a few counts of this clonotype. V is TRBV7-9 and J is TRBJ2-7, with 10 positions matching TRBD1. From germline, CDR1 is SEHNR and CDR2 FQNEAQ (reference sequence). The ends lost 3 bases at V and 6 bases at J; junction bases unmatched: 14. The CDR3 is 17 residues long. The CDR3, as DNA: TGTGCCAGCAGCTTCCCCGTTCCCGGGACAGGGGAGGCCGAGCAGTACTTC. Protein: CASSFPVPGTGEAEQYF. The full variable domain, in which reference TRBV7-9 and TRBJ2-7 provide the parts outside the CDR3, is DTGVSQNPRHKITKRGQNVTFRCDPISEHNRLYWYRQTLGQGPEFLTYFQNEAQLEKSRLLSDRFSAERPKGSFSTLEIQRTEQGDSAMYLCASSFPVPGTGEAEQYFGPGTRLTVT.

The rearrangement joins TRBV5-6 to TRBJ2-7; D unclear. The CDR3 contains 14 residues. V was clipped by 0 bases and J by 2 bases, with 9 bases between them. Germline loops: CDR1 SGHDT, CDR2 YYEEEE. CDR3 nucleotides: TGTGCCAGCAGCTTGGTTCCCTCAGCCTACGAGCAGTACTTC. It translates to CASSLVPSAYEQYF.

The chain uses TRBV27 and TRBJ2-7; D perhaps matches TRBD2 (5 bases). CDR3 length equals 15 residues. Trimming shortened V by 3 bases and J by 3 bases, and 15 bases separated the two germline ends. Germline CDR1 is MNHEY and CDR2 is SMNVEV (reference sequence). In DNA, the CDR3 is TGTGCCAGCAGTTTTGATGGGAGCCACTTCTACGAGCAGTACTTC. Its protein product is CASSFDGSHFYEQYF.

The chain is built from TRBV12-3 or TRBV12-4 and TRBJ2-7; 9 bases align to TRBD2. The CDR3 sequence is 14 residues long. The ends lost 8 bases at V and 3 bases at J; junction bases unmatched: 8. CDR3 amino acids: CASCPGLAFYEQYF. In nucleotides, the CDR3 is TGTGCCAGCTGTCCGGGACTAGCCTTCTACGAGCAGTACTTC.

The chain employs TRBV10-3 and TRBJ1-3; the D gene is possibly TRBD1 (5 bases). Trimming shortened V by 8 bases and J by 8 bases, and 22 bases separated the two germline ends. The V gene's germline CDR1 is ENHRY and CDR2 SYGVKD. The CDR3 runs to 15 residues. CDR3 amino acids: CAIGKTGVGVDTIYF. The CDR3 DNA is TGTGCCATCGGCAAGACGGGGGTTGGGGTAGACACCATATATTTT.

The J gene is TRBJ2-1, the V gene TRBV20-1, with D unresolved. CDR3 size: 11 residues. CDR1 and CDR2 from the germline V gene are DFQATT and SNEGSKA (reference sequence). Trimming pared 1 base from V and 5 bases from J, leaving 3 bases between. Here the CDR3 reads CSARGHNEQFF. CDR3 nucleotides: TGCAGTGCTAGAGGCCACAATGAGCAGTTCTTC.

The V gene is TRBV4-1, the J gene TRBJ2-7; 7 bases agree with TRBD2. The V gene's germline CDR1 is MGHRA and CDR2 YSYEKL. The CDR3 extends over 14 amino acids. V gave up 4 bases and J gave up 3 bases; unmatched junction bases: 6. The CDR3 region has the DNA TGCGCCAGCAGCCGGGACTACGAATACTACGAGCAGTACTTC. This gives the protein CASSRDYEYYEQYF.

The chain combines TRBV7-9 with TRBJ2-2; D remains ambiguous. The V end lost 1 base, the J end lost 5 bases, and 14 bases lay between the germline ends. The CDR3 is 16 residues long. The germline V gene has CDR1 SEHNR and CDR2 FQNEAQ (reference sequence). The CDR3 spells CASSLGSGLSTGELFF. For the CDR3, the DNA is TGTGCCAGCAGCTTAGGCTCGGGTTTGAGTACCGGGGAGCTGTTTTTT.

The chain combines TRBV28 with TRBJ1-4; D is uncertain. Deletions cut 5 bases from V and 8 bases from J, with 15 bases between. Germline assignment: CDR1 MDHEN and CDR2 SYDVKM. CDR3 length: 14 amino acids. In DNA, the CDR3 is TGTGCCAGCAGTAACCCTGAGAGGGAGGAAAAACTGTTTTTT. The encoded protein is CASSNPEREEKLFF.

V and J are TRBV4-2 and TRBJ2-2; no reliable D call. The germline CDR1 and CDR2 sequences are LGHNA and YNFKEQ. V gave up 2 bases and J gave up 5 bases, with 6 bases separating them. The CDR3 length is 13 residues. CDR3 amino acids: CASSQLTTGELFF. The CDR3 coding sequence is TGTGCCAGCAGCCAACTCACTACCGGGGAGCTGTTTTTT.

V gene TRBV19 combines with J gene TRBJ1-2, with D possibly TRBD1 on 5 matching bases. The ends were cut back, 2 bases at V and 8 bases at J, with 12 bases in the middle. The CDR3 spans 13 residues. CDR1 is LNHDA and CDR2 is SQIVND in the germline V gene (reference sequence). The CDR3 nucleotides are TGTGCCAGTAGTATACTTCCAGGGCTGGGCTACACCTTC. The encoded protein is CASSILPGLGYTF.

The chain links TRBV27 to TRBJ2-1, with 7 positions matching TRBD1. The V gene end was trimmed by 7 bases and the J gene end by 2 bases; junction bases not matched to a gene: 11. Germline V CDR1 and CDR2: MNHEY, SMNVEV (reference sequence). This CDR3 has 16 amino acids. The CDR3 here is CASTSIPRGPYNEQFF. The CDR3 DNA reads as TGTGCCAGCACCTCAATCCCAAGGGGGCCCTACAATGAGCAGTTCTTC.

The V gene is TRBV12-3 or TRBV12-4, the J gene TRBJ2-1; tentative D call: TRBD2 (5 bases). V was clipped by 2 bases and J by 0 bases, with 17 bases between them. There are 18 residues in the CDR3. The CDR3 DNA sequence: TGTGCCAGCAGTTTATATTCTAGCCCCTATAGCTCCTACAATGAGCAGTTCTTC. Its translation: CASSLYSSPYSSYNEQFF.

In this sample, this clonotype turned up a few times. The chain couples TRBV7-8 to TRBJ2-6, with no clear D. This CDR3 has 15 amino acids. The germline V and J ends were trimmed by 6 bases and 1 base, with 10 bases remaining between them. CDR1 SGHVS and CDR2 FQNEAQ come from the germline V gene. The CDR3 bases are TGTGCCAGCAGGTCCACAGTTTCTGGGGCCAACGTCCTGACTTTC. Translating it yields CASRSTVSGANVLTF. The whole variable domain, remainder taken from reference TRBV7-8 and TRBJ2-6, is GAGVSQSPRYKVAKRGQDVALRCDPISGHVSLFWYQQALGQGPEFLTYFQNEAQLDKSGLPSDRFFAERPEGSVSTLKIQRTQQEDSAVYLCASRSTVSGANVLTFGAGSRLTVL.

The chain has TRBV28 and TRBJ2-4, with 14 positions matching TRBD2. Germline trimming cut 5 bases from V and 6 bases from J; bases unmatched to any gene: 9. CDR3 length equals 17 residues. CDR1 and CDR2 from the germline V gene are MDHEN and SYDVKM. The CDR3: CASSPRLAGGPGNIQYF. The CDR3 nucleotides are TGTGCCAGCAGTCCCCGACTAGCGGGAGGGCCGGGAAACATTCAGTACTTC.

The chain recombines TRBV29-1 with TRBJ2-7; 11 bases line up with TRBD1. Germline V CDR1 and CDR2: SQVTM, ANQGSEA. The CDR3 totals 14 residues. The V gene end was trimmed by 8 bases and the J gene end by 1 base; junction bases not matched to a gene: 7. CDR3 protein: CSIRTGGISYEQYF. The CDR3 DNA reads TGCAGCATCCGGACAGGGGGCATTTCCTACGAGCAGTACTTC.

The chain uses TRBV3-1 and TRBJ2-7; weak D call: TRBD2 (6 bases). V lost 3 bases and J lost 11, with 14 bases in between. CDR1 and CDR2 (germline): LGHDT, YNNKEL (reference sequence). This CDR3 has 12 residues. As DNA, the CDR3 is TGTGCCAGCAGCCACGGAGGGATAGAAAAGTACTTC. It is translated as CASSHGGIEKYF.

This clonotype was recorded a few times. CDR3 amino acids: CASSLTLNYGYTF. CDR3 in DNA: TGTGCCAGCAGTTTAACCCTAAACTATGGCTACACCTTC. The chain couples TRBV27 to TRBJ1-2; D gene uncertain. Per germline, CDR1 MNHEY and CDR2 SMNVEV (reference sequence). The V end was cut by 2 bases, the J end by 2 bases, with 6 bases between. This CDR3 has 13 amino acids.